These 26 T cell receptor beta chains were sequenced from one sample in a study of CD8+ T cells in alopecia areata. RNA was isolated and reverse transcribed to cDNA, the sequencing template. Here immunoSEQ multiplex PCR was the method, and the copy in TCRdb shows in-frame clones only, minus some. The table lists under 300,000 clones, 65% to 70% of them singletons, with around 1.2% in the top ten. The sample here was CD4+ T cells sorted from blood, taken at week 0. The receptors here all came from a human donor with alopecia areata.

The chain has TRBV4-1 and TRBJ2-2, with 7 bases fitting TRBD1. J lost 6 bases, V lost 1 base, and 5 bases had no gene match. The CDR3 runs 15 residues. The V gene's germline CDR1 is MGHRA and CDR2 YSYEKL. The CDR3 sequence is CASSQAGRGSGELFF. CDR3 nucleotides: TGCGCCAGCAGCCAAGCGGGCAGGGGGTCCGGGGAGCTGTTTTTT.

This CDR3 is CASSSRTGYEQFF. DNA for the CDR3: TGTGCCAGCAGCTCCCGGACAGGGTATGAGCAGTTCTTC. The chain combines TRBV7-3 with TRBJ2-1; TRBD1 agrees at 8 bases. The length of the CDR3 is 13 residues. CDR1 is SGHTA and CDR2 is FQGTGA in the germline V gene. With V trimmed by 4 bases and J by 8 bases, 4 bases remained unmatched.

The chain uses TRBV2 and TRBJ1-5; perhaps TRBD1 as D (5 bases). Trimming shortened V by 7 bases and J by 4 bases, and 11 bases separated the two germline ends. The CDR3 loop spans 13 amino acids. Per germline, CDR1 SNHLY and CDR2 FYNNEI. In nucleotides, the CDR3 is TGTGCCAGCACCCTGGACAAGAATCAGCCCCAGCATTTT. Protein product: CASTLDKNQPQHF. The full variable domain, with the rest looked up from reference TRBV2 and TRBJ1-5, is EPEVTQTPSHQVTQMGQEVILRCVPISNHLYFYWYRQILGQKVEFLVSFYNNEISEKSEIFDDQFSVERPDGSNFTLKIRSTKLEDSAMYFCASTLDKNQPQHFGDGTRLSIL.

The chain combines TRBV10-3 with TRBJ2-2, with no clear D. The CDR3 is made up of 15 amino acids. Germline V gene sequence: CDR1 ENHRY, CDR2 SYGVKD. V lost 1 base, J lost 1 base, and 7 bases lay in between. CDR3 in DNA: TGTGCCATCAGTGAGTTGAACATGAACACCGGGGAGCTGTTTTTT. It codes for CAISELNMNTGELFF.

Remarks on this clone: This same CDR3 is encoded by further DNA sequences in the sample. The chain recombines TRBV30 with TRBJ2-3, with no clear D. The CDR3 totals 11 residues. The germline CDR1 and CDR2 sequences are GTSNPN and SVGIG (reference sequence). Trimming pared 4 bases from V and 0 bases from J, leaving 2 bases between. CDR3 region: CAWTSTDTQYF. The CDR3 nucleotides are TGTGCCTGGACGAGCACAGATACGCAGTATTTT.

V usage is TRBV6-5 and J usage is TRBJ1-5; 8 nucleotides align to TRBD1. There are 15 residues in the CDR3. Looked up from germline, CDR1 is MNHEY and CDR2 is SVGAGI. V was pared by 5 bases and J by 7 bases, with 10 bases of the junction left unmatched. The CDR3 nucleotides read TGTGCCAGCAGTCCCCGGACAGGGCTTAGGCAGCCCCAGCATTTT. Translation: CASSPRTGLRQPQHF.

V and J are TRBV5-7 and TRBJ2-5; 7 bases line up with TRBD2. TRBV5-7 is an ORF, and what it does is uncertain. Trimming took 4 bases from V and 0 from J; bases not matched to a gene: 9. This CDR3 has 16 amino acids. As DNA, the CDR3 is TGTGCCAGCAGCCTTAGGGCAGCGGGGCACCAAGAGACCCAGTACTTC. Amino acid sequence: CASSLRAAGHQETQYF.

The sample holds a few counts of this clone. The J gene is TRBJ1-4, the V gene TRBV6-5; no reliable D call. CDR3 size: 11 residues. V lost 6 bases to trimming and J lost 7 bases, with 6 bases between them. The germline CDR1 and CDR2 sequences are MNHEY and SVGAGI. CDR3 region: CASSIGEKLFF. CDR3 DNA: TGTGCCAGCAGCATTGGTGAAAAACTGTTTTTT.

The chain joins TRBV29-1 to TRBJ1-3; D call uncertain. Germline V CDR1 and CDR2: SQVTM, ANQGSEA. This CDR3 comprises 13 residues. V was cut by 2 bases and J by 4 bases, with 9 bases left in between. The CDR3 DNA sequence: TGCAGCGTTGAATATACAGCCGGAAACACCATATATTTT. This encodes CSVEYTAGNTIYF.

This clone was seen only once. The gene calls are TRBV7-2 and TRBJ1-5; D uncertain. CDR1 is SGHTA and CDR2 is FQGNSA in the germline V gene. V was shortened by 1 base and J by 4 bases, with 11 bases between the two germline ends. The CDR3 extends over 15 amino acids. The CDR3 loop reads CASSLVGLANQPQHF. The CDR3 DNA reads TGTGCCAGCAGCTTAGTCGGGCTGGCAAATCAGCCCCAGCATTTT.

V and J are TRBV30 and TRBJ2-3, with D perhaps matching TRBD1 (5 bases). The CDR3 extends over 15 amino acids. V was clipped by 5 bases and J by 0 bases, with 15 bases between them. From germline, CDR1 is GTSNPN and CDR2 SVGIG (reference sequence). CDR3 residues: CAWGAQASSTDTQYF. CDR3 nucleotides: TGTGCCTGGGGGGCCCAAGCGTCCAGCACAGATACGCAGTATTTT.

This clone appeared once. J is TRBJ2-5 and V is TRBV4-3, with D possibly TRBD2 on 6 matching bases. Germline V CDR1 and CDR2: LGHNA, YSLEER. The CDR3 runs to 15 residues. V was clipped by 0 bases and J by 5 bases, with 13 bases between them. In nucleotides, the CDR3 is TGCGCCAGCAGCCAAGAGAGTAGCGGTTGGGAGACCCAGTACTTC. Its translation is CASSQESSGWETQYF.

The chain carries TRBV7-2 and TRBJ1-5, with D perhaps matching TRBD1 (5 bases). Per the germline V gene, CDR1 is SGHTA and CDR2 is FQGNSA. This CDR3 has 14 residues. Trimming shortened V by 2 bases and J by 8 bases, and 13 bases separated the two germline ends. The CDR3 protein is CASSLQSGMEPQHF. The CDR3 nucleotides read TGTGCCAGCAGCTTACAGTCAGGGATGGAGCCCCAGCATTTT.

Worth noting for this clone: This CDR3 is also generated by other DNA sequences in the sample. The chain combines TRBV4-1 with TRBJ1-2; the match to TRBD1 covers 7 bases. This CDR3 comprises 14 residues. The V segment lost 5 bases and the J segment 3 bases; nucleotides outside the gene matches: 6. CDR1 is MGHRA, CDR2 YSYEKL, per germline. CDR3: CASSSPGGDYGYTF. The CDR3 bases are TGCGCCAGCAGCTCGCCAGGGGGAGACTATGGCTACACCTTC.

About this clone itself: The same CDR3 also results from other DNA sequences found in this sample. This chain connects TRBV5-1 to TRBJ2-7, with no clear D. The CDR3 is 12 amino acids. The germline V gene has CDR1 SGHRS and CDR2 YFSETQ. V was pared by 0 bases and J by 4 bases, with 5 bases between. In DNA form, the CDR3 reads TGCGCCAGCAGCTTGGAGGGATACGAGCAGTACTTC. Its protein is CASSLEGYEQYF.

The chain is built from TRBV20-1 and TRBJ2-7; D remains ambiguous. The CDR3 extends over 11 amino acids. V lost 4 bases and J 1 base, leaving 5 bases between the germline ends. Germline lookup yields CDR1 DFQATT and CDR2 SNEGSKA (reference sequence). CDR3 in amino acids: CSATSSYEQYF. The CDR3 bases are TGCAGTGCTACTAGTTCCTACGAGCAGTACTTC.

This clone occurred many times. The chain combines TRBV7-8 with TRBJ2-1; 7 bases line up with TRBD2. V was pared by 5 bases and J by 1 base, with 11 bases of the junction left unmatched. The CDR3 has 17 amino acids. In germline, CDR1 is SGHVS, CDR2 FQNEAQ. CDR3: CASSPHLRGDSYNEQFF. DNA for the CDR3: TGTGCCAGCAGCCCCCATCTACGGGGGGATTCCTACAATGAGCAGTTCTTC.

This clone appeared a few times. V is TRBV7-2 and J is TRBJ2-5, with D possibly being TRBD1 (6 bases). The V end was cut by 4 bases, the J end by 5 bases, with 8 bases between. The germline CDR1 and CDR2 sequences are SGHTA and FQGNSA. There are 12 residues in the CDR3. DNA for the CDR3: TGTGCCAGCAGCTCGAGGGGGGAGACCCAGTACTTC. Its protein product is CASSSRGETQYF.

The chain has TRBV30 and TRBJ1-3; 7 bases line up with TRBD1. Germline lookup yields CDR1 GTSNPN and CDR2 SVGIG (reference sequence). The CDR3 spans 14 residues. Trimming took 5 bases from V and 1 from J; bases not matched to a gene: 5. The CDR3 sequence: CAWVDRVSGNTIYF. The CDR3 DNA follows: TGTGCCTGGGTTGACAGGGTATCTGGAAACACCATATATTTT.

The V call is TRBV5-1, the J call TRBJ2-7; TRBD1 matches 7 bases. The CDR3 totals 14 residues. Germline V lookup: CDR1 SGHRS, CDR2 YFSETQ. V was clipped by 4 bases and J by 3 bases; unmatched bases: 7. The CDR3 DNA sequence: TGCGCCAGCAGCCCGGGACAGCTAAACTACGAGCAGTACTTC. Translating it yields CASSPGQLNYEQYF.

In regard to this clone: Other DNA sequences in this specimen translate into the identical CDR3. Here the CDR3 reads CAWSAAGGQETQYF. The CDR3 coding sequence is TGTGCCTGGAGTGCAGCGGGGGGGCAAGAGACCCAGTACTTC. The chain has TRBV30 and TRBJ2-5, with 10 bases aligning to TRBD2. The CDR3 is made up of 14 amino acids. Germline assignment: CDR1 GTSNPN and CDR2 SVGIG (reference sequence). V was pared by 1 base and J by 2 bases, with 1 base of the junction left unmatched.

V usage is TRBV25-1 and J usage is TRBJ1-5; no firm D call. Deletions cut 2 bases from V and 11 bases from J, with 10 bases between. The CDR3 runs 12 residues. Germline V lookup: CDR1 MGHDK, CDR2 SYGVNS. The CDR3 spells CASSETGKAQHF. CDR3 nucleotides: TGTGCCAGCAGTGAAACGGGGAAGGCCCAGCATTTT.

The genes are TRBV5-4 and TRBJ1-2; D call uncertain. Germline CDR1 and CDR2: SGHNT and YYREEE (reference sequence). This CDR3 has 14 amino acids. Trimming cost V 4 bases and J 4 bases, with 14 bases left between them. DNA for the CDR3: TGTGCCAGCAGCACCGAGCGGGAGGGCTATGGCTACACCTTC. This codes for CASSTEREGYGYTF.

The rearrangement uses TRBV9 and TRBJ1-2; tentative D call: TRBD1 (6 bases). Germline V gene lookup returns CDR1 SGDLS and CDR2 YYNGEE. Trimming cost V 1 base and J 4 bases, with 17 bases left between them. This CDR3 is built from 16 residues. The CDR3 here is CASSVPVGGGLYGYTF. The DNA for the CDR3 is TGTGCCAGCAGCGTACCCGTGGGGGGGGGCCTCTATGGCTACACCTTC.

This chain uses TRBV27 with TRBJ2-7; D is uncertain. Per germline, CDR1 MNHEY and CDR2 SMNVEV (reference sequence). V was clipped by 5 bases and J by 1 base, with 24 bases between them. This CDR3 region has 18 residues. The CDR3 reads CASSPFPRLAAPSYEQYF. CDR3 DNA sequence: TGTGCCAGCAGTCCATTCCCTAGACTGGCGGCCCCTTCCTACGAGCAGTACTTC.

This chain connects TRBV12-5 to TRBJ1-3; D gene uncertain. This CDR3 region has 15 residues. Trimming pared 6 bases from V and 0 bases from J, leaving 12 bases between. Germline assignment: CDR1 LGHNT and CDR2 FRNRAP. DNA of the CDR3: TGTGCTAGTGGCTTCTTGATCAACTCTGGAAACACCATATATTTT. This codes for CASGFLINSGNTIYF.